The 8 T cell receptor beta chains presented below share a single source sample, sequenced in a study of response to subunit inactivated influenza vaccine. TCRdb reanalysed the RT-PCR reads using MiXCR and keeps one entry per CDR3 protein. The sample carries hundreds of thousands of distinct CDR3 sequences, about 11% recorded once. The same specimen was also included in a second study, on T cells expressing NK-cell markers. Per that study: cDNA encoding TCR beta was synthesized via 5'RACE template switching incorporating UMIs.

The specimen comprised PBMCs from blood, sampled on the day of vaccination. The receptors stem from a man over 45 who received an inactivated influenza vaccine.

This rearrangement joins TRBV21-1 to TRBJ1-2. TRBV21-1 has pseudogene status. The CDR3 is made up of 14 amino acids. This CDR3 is CASSLFGGLYGYTF. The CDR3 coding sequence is TGTGCCAGCAGCCTCTTTGGCGGCCTCTATGGCTACACCTTC.

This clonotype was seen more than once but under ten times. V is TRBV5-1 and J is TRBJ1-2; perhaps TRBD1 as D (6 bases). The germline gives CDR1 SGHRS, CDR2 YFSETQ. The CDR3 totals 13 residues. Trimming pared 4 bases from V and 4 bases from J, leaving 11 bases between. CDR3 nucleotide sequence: TGCGCCAGCAGCATAGGACAGAGCTATGGCTACACCTTC. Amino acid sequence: CASSIGQSYGYTF.

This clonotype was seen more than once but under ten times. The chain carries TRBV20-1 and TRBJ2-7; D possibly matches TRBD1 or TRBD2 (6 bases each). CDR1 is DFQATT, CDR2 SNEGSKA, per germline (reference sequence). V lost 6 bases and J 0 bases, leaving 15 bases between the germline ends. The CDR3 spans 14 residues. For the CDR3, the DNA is TGCAGTGCAGCACCGGGGGCACACTCCTACGAGCAGTACTTC. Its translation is CSAAPGAHSYEQYF.

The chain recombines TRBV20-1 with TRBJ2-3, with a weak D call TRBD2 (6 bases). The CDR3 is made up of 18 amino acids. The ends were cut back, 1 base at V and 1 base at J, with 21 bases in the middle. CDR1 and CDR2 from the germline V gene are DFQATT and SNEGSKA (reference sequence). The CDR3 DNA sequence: TGCAGTGCTAGAGGTCTGCTTGGCAGGGAGGTTGGCACAGATACGCAGTATTTT. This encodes CSARGLLGREVGTDTQYF.

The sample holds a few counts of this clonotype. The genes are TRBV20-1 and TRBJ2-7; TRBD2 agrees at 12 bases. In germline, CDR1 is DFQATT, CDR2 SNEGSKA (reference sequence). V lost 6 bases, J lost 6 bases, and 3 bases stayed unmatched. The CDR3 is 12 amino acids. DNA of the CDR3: TGCAGTGCAGCTAGCGGGAGGGGCGAGCAGTACTTC. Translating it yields CSAASGRGEQYF.

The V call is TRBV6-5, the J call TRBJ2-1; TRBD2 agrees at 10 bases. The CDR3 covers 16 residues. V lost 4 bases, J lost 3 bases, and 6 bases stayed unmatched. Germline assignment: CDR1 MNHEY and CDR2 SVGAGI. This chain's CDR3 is CASSSRGLAVYNEQFF. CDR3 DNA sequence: TGTGCCAGCAGTTCGCGAGGACTAGCGGTCTACAATGAGCAGTTCTTC.

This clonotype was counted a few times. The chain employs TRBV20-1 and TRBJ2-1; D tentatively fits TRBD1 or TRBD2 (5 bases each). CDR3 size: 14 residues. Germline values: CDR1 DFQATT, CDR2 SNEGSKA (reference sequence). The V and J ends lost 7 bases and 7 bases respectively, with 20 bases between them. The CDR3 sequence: CSVQTGPGLNEQFF. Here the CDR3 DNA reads TGCAGTGTTCAAACGGGGCCGGGCCTGAATGAGCAGTTCTTC.

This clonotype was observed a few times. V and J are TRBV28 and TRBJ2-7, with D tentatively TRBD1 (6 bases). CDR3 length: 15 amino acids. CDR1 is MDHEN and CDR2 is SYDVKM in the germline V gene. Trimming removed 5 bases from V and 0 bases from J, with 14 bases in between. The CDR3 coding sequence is TGTGCCAGCAGTCGCTCCCAGGGGAGCTCCTACGAGCAGTACTTC. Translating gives CASSRSQGSSYEQYF.